A selection of T cell receptor beta chains follows, all from one sample in a study of T cells in Graves' hyperthyroidism and ophthalmopathy. TCRdb re-derived calls from the multiplex PCR reads in MiXCR, one entry per CDR3 protein. This table holds 660,000 or so distinct CDR3 sequences, under 25% found once. The material sequenced was blood. Receptor source: a man between 25 and 39 years old with Graves' ophthalmopathy. Each CDR3 is given with its conserved first and last residue. The D gene is left open where the match is weak. Size is omitted from some rows. Given values are once, few, many or a class for expanded clones.

>many|TRBV20-1|TRBJ2-1|-
CSARGRLGEQFF
TGCAGTGCTAGAGGGCGGTTGGGTGAGCAGTTCTTC
>-|TRBV3-1|TRBJ2-7|TRBD2
CASSQDSGSSYEQYF
TGTGCCAGCAGCCAAGATAGCGGGAGCTCGTACGAGCAGTACTTC
>-|TRBV18|TRBJ2-1|-
CASSPPASAYNEQFF
TGTGCCAGCTCACCACCGGCGTCAGCCTACAATGAGCAGTTCTTC
>-|TRBV9|TRBJ1-1|-
CASSVVPGDTEAFF
TGTGCCAGCAGCGTAGTACCCGGGGACACTGAAGCTTTCTTT
>few|TRBV18|TRBJ1-5|TRBD1
CASSPPGSGGNQPQHF
TGTGCCAGCTCACCACCGGGATCAGGGGGTAATCAGCCCCAGCATTTT
>few|TRBV27|TRBJ2-5|TRBD2
CASKRASGLETQYF
TGTGCCAGCAAAAGGGCTAGCGGGCTGGAGACCCAGTACTTC
>-|TRBV28|TRBJ1-2|TRBD1
CASGPRGGYGYTF
TGTGCCAGCGGCCCCAGGGGGGGCTATGGCTACACCTTC
>many|TRBV15|TRBJ2-7|TRBD1
CATSKDRGLYDEQYF
TGTGCCACCAGCAAAGACAGGGGGCTTTACGACGAGCAGTACTTC
>few|TRBV4-2|TRBJ2-3|TRBD2
CASSQDASGRAGRNTQYF
TGTGCCAGCAGCCAAGATGCCAGCGGGAGGGCCGGGAGAAATACGCAGTATTTT
>-|TRBV7-9|TRBJ2-1|TRBD2
CASSLVLAGGEQFF
TGTGCCAGCAGCTTAGTACTAGCGGGGGGTGAGCAGTTCTTC
>-|TRBV19|TRBJ2-3|TRBD1
CASKRDRGETDTQYF
TGTGCCAGTAAACGGGACAGGGGAGAAACAGATACGCAGTATTTT
>-|TRBV7-2|TRBJ2-5|TRBD1
CASSLVDRGLQETQYF
TGTGCCAGCAGCTTAGTCGACAGGGGGCTGCAAGAGACCCAGTACTTC
>-|TRBV5-1|TRBJ1-1|-
CASSLAWGGTEAFF
TGCGCCAGCAGCTTGGCATGGGGAGGCACTGAAGCTTTCTTT
>many|TRBV11-2|TRBJ2-3|TRBD1
CASSLDLGTDTDTQYF
TGTGCCAGCAGCTTAGATCTGGGGACAGACACAGATACGCAGTATTTT
>many|TRBV30|TRBJ2-7|TRBD2
CAWSQPPGRGYYEQYF
TGTGCCTGGAGTCAACCCCCTGGGAGGGGATACTACGAGCAGTACTTC
>-|TRBV12-5|TRBJ2-5|-
CASGLGATKGETQYF
TGTGCTAGTGGTTTGGGGGCCACAAAAGGGGAGACCCAGTACTTC
>many|TRBV27|TRBJ2-7|-
CASSASGHNSYEQYF
TGTGCCAGCAGTGCCTCGGGACACAATTCCTACGAGCAGTACTTC
>few|TRBV12-3/TRBV12-4|TRBJ2-1|-
CASSRPPRNEQFF
TGTGCCAGCAGCCGACCCCCGAGGAATGAGCAGTTCTTC
>-|TRBV5-1|TRBJ2-3|TRBD2
CASSISSGSLRTDTQYF
TGCGCCAGCAGCATATCTAGCGGGAGCCTTCGCACAGATACGCAGTATTTT
>few|TRBV28|TRBJ1-5|-
CASSLLPGDQPQHF
TGTGCCAGCAGTTTACTCCCAGGGGACCAGCCCCAGCATTTT
>many|TRBV20-1|TRBJ2-3|TRBD2
CSARVAGGTDTQYF
TGCAGTGCTAGGGTAGCGGGAGGCACAGATACGCAGTATTTT
>few|TRBV3-1|TRBJ2-7|-
CASSQVDLGYEQYF
TGTGCCAGCAGCCAAGTGGACCTGGGCTACGAGCAGTACTTC
>-|TRBV5-4|TRBJ2-7|TRBD2
CASSPGLAGVGYEQYF
TGTGCCAGCAGCCCGGGACTAGCGGGAGTTGGCTACGAGCAGTACTTC
>many|TRBV5-1|TRBJ2-1|-
CASSYVKSGPSSYNEQFF
TGCGCCAGCAGCTATGTTAAGAGCGGCCCGAGCTCCTACAATGAGCAGTTCTTC
>few|TRBV12-3/TRBV12-4|TRBJ1-1|-
CASSLVDYEAFF
TGTGCCAGCAGTTTAGTAGACTATGAAGCTTTCTTT
>many|TRBV7-9|TRBJ2-2|-
CASSLVSRNTGELFF
TGTGCCAGCAGCTTAGTTTCTAGGAACACCGGGGAGCTGTTTTTT
>many|TRBV20-1|TRBJ2-7|-
CSARPTVSYEQYF
TGCAGTGCTCGCCCGACGGTCTCCTACGAGCAGTACTTC
>many|TRBV2|TRBJ1-2|TRBD1
CASSEGNRGPANYGYTF
TGTGCCAGCAGTGAAGGGAACAGGGGCCCAGCTAACTATGGCTACACCTTC
>few|TRBV4-1|TRBJ1-1|-
CASSQRANIEAFF
TGCGCCAGCAGCCAACGGGCGAACATTGAAGCTTTCTTT
>many|TRBV28|TRBJ1-2|-
CAGGDKYDGYTF
TGTGCCGGTGGGGACAAGTACGATGGCTACACCTTC
>-|TRBV5-1|TRBJ2-2|-
CASSLTHSGTGTGELFF
TGCGCCAGCAGTTTAACACACTCCGGGACCGGGACCGGGGAGCTGTTTTTT
>many|TRBV27|TRBJ1-1|-
CASSLRAGMTEAFF
TGTGCCAGCAGTTTAAGAGCAGGGATGACTGAAGCTTTCTTT
>few|TRBV5-1|TRBJ2-1|-
CASSAGPNNEQFF
TGCGCCAGCAGCGCGGGGCCGAACAATGAGCAGTTCTTC
>-|TRBV28|TRBJ2-5|TRBD2
CASTLAGGGTQYF
TGTGCCAGCACTCTAGCGGGAGGGGGGACCCAGTACTTC
>many|TRBV30|TRBJ1-1|-
CAWSVLGGEAFF
TGTGCCTGGAGTGTACTGGGCGGTGAAGCTTTCTTT
>many|TRBV2|TRBJ2-7|-
CAMESSYEQYF
TGTGCCATGGAGAGCTCCTACGAGCAGTACTTC
>-|TRBV6-6|TRBJ2-1|-
CASSYQRTIRGEQFF
TGTGCCAGCAGTTACCAGAGAACAATTAGGGGAGAGCAGTTCTTC
>few|TRBV6-6|TRBJ1-1|-
CASSYGGQNEAFF
TGTGCCAGCAGTTACGGGGGGCAGAATGAAGCTTTCTTT
>-|TRBV29-1|TRBJ2-7|TRBD1
CSVQGAREQYF
TGCAGCGTGCAGGGGGCTCGCGAGCAGTACTTC
>few|TRBV24-1|TRBJ2-7|-
CATSNTMGYEQYF
TGTGCCACCAGTAATACTATGGGCTACGAGCAGTACTTC
>few|TRBV28|TRBJ2-1|TRBD2
CASRSPASPTSGSRNEQFF
TGTGCCAGCAGGTCCCCGGCTAGCCCGACTAGCGGGAGTAGAAATGAGCAGTTCTTC
>many|TRBV6-1|TRBJ2-7|-
CASRRGLHSTSYEQYF
TGTGCCAGCAGACGAGGACTGCACTCGACCTCCTACGAGCAGTACTTC
>few|TRBV5-1|TRBJ2-7|TRBD2
CASSPTSGSGEQYF
TGTGCCAGCTCACCTACTAGCGGGAGTGGCGAGCAGTACTTC
>-|TRBV9|TRBJ1-6|-
CASSADGAGSSYNSPLHF
TGTGCCAGCAGCGCCGATGGGGCGGGGAGCTCCTATAATTCACCCCTCCACTTT
>-|TRBV19|TRBJ1-5|-
CASSIGFGQGGSNQPQHF
TGTGCCAGTAGTATAGGGTTCGGGCAGGGTGGTAGCAATCAGCCCCAGCATTTT
>-|TRBV5-1|TRBJ1-6|TRBD1
CASSNTGQGNNSPLHF
TGCGCCAGCAGTAATACGGGACAGGGGAATAATTCACCCCTCCACTTT
>many|TRBV3-1|TRBJ1-1|TRBD1
CASSLDRGRPLAEAFF
TGTGCCAGCAGTTTGGACAGGGGGCGGCCTCTGGCTGAAGCTTTCTTT
>-|TRBV10-3|TRBJ1-1|-
CAISEFLAEAFF
TGTGCCATCAGTGAGTTCTTGGCCGAAGCTTTCTTT
>many|TRBV20-1|TRBJ2-7|-
CSARDPSSYEQYF
TGCAGTGCTAGAGACCCTTCGAGTTACGAGCAGTACTTC
>-|TRBV20-1|TRBJ2-3|TRBD2
CSATSPSGYTDTQYF
TGCAGTGCTACCAGCCCTAGCGGGTACACAGATACGCAGTATTTT
>-|TRBV30|TRBJ2-7|-
CAWSPTTEEYEQYF
TGTGCCTGGAGTCCAACGACAGAAGAGTACGAGCAGTACTTC
>few|TRBV19|TRBJ2-7|-
CASSTTLSVYEQYF
TGTGCCAGTAGCACTACACTTTCGGTCTACGAGCAGTACTTC
>many|TRBV7-9|TRBJ2-2|-
CASSLQRVNTGELFF
TGTGCCAGCAGCTTACAACGGGTTAACACCGGGGAGCTGTTTTTT
>few|TRBV28|TRBJ2-1|TRBD2
CASSLSSGSGNEQFF
TGTGCCAGCAGTTTATCTAGCGGGAGCGGGAATGAGCAGTTCTTC
>-|TRBV18|TRBJ1-4|-
CASSPIAPEKLFF
TGTGCCAGCTCACCGATCGCTCCAGAAAAACTGTTTTTT
>few|TRBV3-1|TRBJ2-7|-
CASSESITHEQYF
TGCGCCAGCAGTGAGTCGATTACCCACGAGCAGTACTTC